This T cell receptor beta chain was identified during a study of CD8 T cell repertoires and HIV-1 epitope variants. Trimming left V 1 base short and J 6 bases short, with 10 bases between. Germline lookup yields CDR1 SGHVS and CDR2 FNYEAQ. This CDR3 has 13 residues. A word on this clone: What it binds is unknown.

Study-wide points: This assay reports beta chains of antigen-expanded cells, not T cell function. Some ten antigen-specific TCR beta clonotypes were found; more than five seemed cross-reactive to variants.

Some clones are missing from TCRdb's copy, which holds only in-frame ones; the method was immunoSEQ multiplex PCR. This table has under 100,000 clones, roughly four fifths appearing once. The chain links TRBV7-6 to TRBJ2-7; D is unclear. The sequenced sample consisted of uncultured baseline CD8+ T cells from peripheral blood mononuclear cells (PBMCs). The source is a male donor with HIV. The CDR3 DNA reads TGTGCCAGCAGCTTAGGAATACTGGGCGAGCAGTACTTC. Its protein product is CASSLGILGEQYF.